This entry concerns a single T cell receptor (beta chain). Germline lookup yields CDR1 SGHTA and CDR2 FQGTGA. The CDR3 is 18 residues long. J lost 4 bases, V lost 5 bases, and 13 bases had no gene match. The data originate from a study of control samples from healthy donors and cancer patients. Here immunoSEQ multiplex PCR was the method, and the copy in TCRdb shows in-frame clones only, minus some. The sample comprises roughly 150,000 clones, roughly 88% of which are singletons, and approximately 1.6% rests with the top ten. The V gene is TRBV7-3, the J gene TRBJ2-3, with TRBD1 matching 12 bases. The TCR originated in a young man in good health. Sequences were obtained from blood. CDR3 DNA sequence: TGTGCCAGCAGCCTCGGGACAGGGGGCGCGAAGTTTTCAGATACGCAGTATTTT. Protein product: CASSLGTGGAKFSDTQYF.